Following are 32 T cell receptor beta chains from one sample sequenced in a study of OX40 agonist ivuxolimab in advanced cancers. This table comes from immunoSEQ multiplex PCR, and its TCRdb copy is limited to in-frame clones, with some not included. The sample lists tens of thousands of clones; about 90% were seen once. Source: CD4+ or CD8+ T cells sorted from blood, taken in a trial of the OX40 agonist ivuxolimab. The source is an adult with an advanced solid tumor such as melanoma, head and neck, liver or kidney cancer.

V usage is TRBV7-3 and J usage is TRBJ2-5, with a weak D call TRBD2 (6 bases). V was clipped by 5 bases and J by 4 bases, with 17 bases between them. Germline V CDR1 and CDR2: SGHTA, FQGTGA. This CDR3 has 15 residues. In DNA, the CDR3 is TGTGCCAGCAGCCAAGGGACTCTCCGGGGAGAGACCCAGTACTTC. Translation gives CASSQGTLRGETQYF.

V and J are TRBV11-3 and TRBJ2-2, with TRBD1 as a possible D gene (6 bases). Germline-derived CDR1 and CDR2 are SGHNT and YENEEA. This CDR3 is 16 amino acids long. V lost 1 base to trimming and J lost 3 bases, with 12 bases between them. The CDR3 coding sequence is TGTGCCAGCAGCTTAGTCAGGGGATGGTACACCGGGGAGCTGTTTTTT. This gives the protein CASSLVRGWYTGELFF.

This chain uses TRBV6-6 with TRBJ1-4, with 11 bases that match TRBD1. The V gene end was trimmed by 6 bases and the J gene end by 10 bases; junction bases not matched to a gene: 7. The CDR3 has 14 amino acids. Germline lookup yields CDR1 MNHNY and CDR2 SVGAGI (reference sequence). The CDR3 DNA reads TGTGCCAGCAGCTCCGGGACAGGGGGTACAAAACTGTTTTTT. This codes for CASSSGTGGTKLFF.

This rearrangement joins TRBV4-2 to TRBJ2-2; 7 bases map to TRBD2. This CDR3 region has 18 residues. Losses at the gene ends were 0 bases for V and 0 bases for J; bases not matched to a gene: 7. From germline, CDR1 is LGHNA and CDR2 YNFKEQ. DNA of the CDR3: TGTGCCAGCAGCCAAGAAATAGTAAGCGGGGCGAACACCGGGGAGCTGTTTTTT. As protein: CASSQEIVSGANTGELFF.

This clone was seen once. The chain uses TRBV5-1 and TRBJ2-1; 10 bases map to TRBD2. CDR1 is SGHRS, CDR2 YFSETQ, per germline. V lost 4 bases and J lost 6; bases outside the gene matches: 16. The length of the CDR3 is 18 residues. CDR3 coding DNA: TGCGCCAGCAGCCCATCGTCAGCGGGAGGGCCCAGGTTCAATGAGCAGTTCTTC. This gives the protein CASSPSSAGGPRFNEQFF.

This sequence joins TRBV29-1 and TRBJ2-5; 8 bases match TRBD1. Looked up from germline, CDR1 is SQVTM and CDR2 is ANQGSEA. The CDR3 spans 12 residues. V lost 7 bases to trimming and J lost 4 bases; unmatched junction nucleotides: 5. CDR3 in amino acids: CSGRTGGETQYF. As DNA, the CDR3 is TGCAGCGGAAGAACAGGGGGAGAGACCCAGTACTTC.

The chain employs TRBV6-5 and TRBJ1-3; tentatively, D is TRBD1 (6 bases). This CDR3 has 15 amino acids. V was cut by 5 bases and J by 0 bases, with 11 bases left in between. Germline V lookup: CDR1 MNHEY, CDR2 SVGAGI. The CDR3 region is CASSPTGLSGNTIYF. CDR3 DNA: TGTGCCAGCAGTCCGACAGGCCTCTCTGGAAACACCATATATTTT.

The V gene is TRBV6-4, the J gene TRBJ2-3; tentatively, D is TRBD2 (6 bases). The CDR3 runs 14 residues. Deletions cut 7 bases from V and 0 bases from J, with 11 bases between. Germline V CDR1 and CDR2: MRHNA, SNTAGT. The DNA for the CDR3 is TGTGCCAGCAAAGCGGGCCCTAGCACAGATACGCAGTATTTT. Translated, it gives CASKAGPSTDTQYF.

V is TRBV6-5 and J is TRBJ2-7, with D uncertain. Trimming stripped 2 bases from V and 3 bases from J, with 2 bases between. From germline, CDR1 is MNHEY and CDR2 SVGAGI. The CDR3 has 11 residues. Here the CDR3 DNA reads TGTGCCAGCAGTTACCACTACGAGCAGTACTTC. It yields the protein CASSYHYEQYF.

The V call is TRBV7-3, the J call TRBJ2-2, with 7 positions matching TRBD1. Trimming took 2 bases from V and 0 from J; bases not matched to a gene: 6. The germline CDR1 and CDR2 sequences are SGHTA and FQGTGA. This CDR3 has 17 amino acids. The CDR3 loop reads CASSLVYRGPNTGELFF. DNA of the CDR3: TGTGCCAGCAGCTTAGTGTACAGGGGCCCGAACACCGGGGAGCTGTTTTTT.

CDR3 residues: CASTINWYTDTQYF. CDR3 sequence (DNA): TGTGCCAGTACCATCAATTGGTACACAGATACGCAGTATTTT. The chain is built from TRBV19 and TRBJ2-3; no clear D. The CDR3 is 14 residues long. Germline V gene lookup returns CDR1 LNHDA and CDR2 SQIVND (reference sequence). The V gene lost 7 bases and the J gene lost 2 bases, with 13 bases spanning the gap.

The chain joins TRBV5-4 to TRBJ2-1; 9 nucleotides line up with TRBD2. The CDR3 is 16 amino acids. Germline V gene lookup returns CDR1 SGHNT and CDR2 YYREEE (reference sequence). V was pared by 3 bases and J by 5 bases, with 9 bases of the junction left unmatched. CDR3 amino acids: CASSSQTSGVNNEQFF. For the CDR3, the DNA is TGTGCCAGCAGCTCCCAGACTAGCGGAGTAAACAATGAGCAGTTCTTC.

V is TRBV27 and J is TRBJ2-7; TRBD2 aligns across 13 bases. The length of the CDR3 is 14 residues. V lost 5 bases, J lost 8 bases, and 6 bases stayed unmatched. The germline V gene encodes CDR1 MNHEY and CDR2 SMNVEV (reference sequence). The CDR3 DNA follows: TGTGCCAGCAGTACCGGACTAGCGGGAGTAAAGCAGTACTTC. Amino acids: CASSTGLAGVKQYF.

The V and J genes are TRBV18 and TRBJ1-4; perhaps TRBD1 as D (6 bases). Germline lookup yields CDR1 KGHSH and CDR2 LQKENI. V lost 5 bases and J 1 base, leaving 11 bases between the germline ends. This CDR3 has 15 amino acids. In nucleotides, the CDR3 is TGTGCCAGCTCATCGTCAGGGGTAACTAATGAAAAACTGTTTTTT. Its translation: CASSSSGVTNEKLFF.

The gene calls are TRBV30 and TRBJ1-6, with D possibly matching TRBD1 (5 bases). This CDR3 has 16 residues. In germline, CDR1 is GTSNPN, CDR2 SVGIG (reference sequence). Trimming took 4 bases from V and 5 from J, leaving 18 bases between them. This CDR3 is CAWIGPPGTDNSPLHF. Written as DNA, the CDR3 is TGTGCCTGGATCGGCCCCCCGGGGACGGATAATTCACCCCTCCACTTT. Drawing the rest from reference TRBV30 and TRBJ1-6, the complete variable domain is SQTIHQWPATLVQPVGSPLSLECTVEGTSNPNLYWYRQAAGRGLQLLFYSVGIGQISSEVPQNLSASRPQDRQFILSSKKLLLSDSGFYLCAWIGPPGTDNSPLHFGNGTRLTVT.

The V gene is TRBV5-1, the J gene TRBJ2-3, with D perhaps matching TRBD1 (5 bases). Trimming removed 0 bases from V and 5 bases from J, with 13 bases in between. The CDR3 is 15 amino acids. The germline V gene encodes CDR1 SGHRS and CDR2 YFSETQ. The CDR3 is CASSLGQGYRDTQYF. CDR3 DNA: TGCGCCAGCAGCTTGGGTCAGGGCTATCGAGATACGCAGTATTTT. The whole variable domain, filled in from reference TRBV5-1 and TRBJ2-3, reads KAGVTQTPRYLIKTRGQQVTLSCSPISGHRSVSWYQQTPGQGLQFLFEYFSETQRNKGNFPGRFSGRQFSNSRSEMNVSTLELGDSALYLCASSLGQGYRDTQYFGPGTRLTVL.

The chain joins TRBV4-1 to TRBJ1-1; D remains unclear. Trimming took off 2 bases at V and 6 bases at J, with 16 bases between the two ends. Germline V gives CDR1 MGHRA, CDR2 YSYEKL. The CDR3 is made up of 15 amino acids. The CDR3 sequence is CASSQSGPLGAEAFF. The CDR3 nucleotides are TGCGCCAGCAGCCAATCCGGGCCCCTTGGGGCTGAAGCTTTCTTT.

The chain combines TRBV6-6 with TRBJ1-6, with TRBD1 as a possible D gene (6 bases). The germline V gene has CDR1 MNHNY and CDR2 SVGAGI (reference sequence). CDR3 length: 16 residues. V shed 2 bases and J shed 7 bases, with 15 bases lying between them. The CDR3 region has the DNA TGTGCCAGCAGTTACACAGGGCAGTTTGTGAATTCACCCCTCCACTTT. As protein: CASSYTGQFVNSPLHF.

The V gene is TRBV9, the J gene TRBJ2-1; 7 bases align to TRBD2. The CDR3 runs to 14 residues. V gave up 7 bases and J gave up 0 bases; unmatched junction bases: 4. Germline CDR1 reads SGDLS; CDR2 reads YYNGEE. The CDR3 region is CASGAGSSYNEQFF. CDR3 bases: TGTGCCAGCGGAGCGGGGAGCTCCTACAATGAGCAGTTCTTC.

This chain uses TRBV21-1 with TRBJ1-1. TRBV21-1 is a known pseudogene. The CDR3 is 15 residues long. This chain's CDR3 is CASSKEVEGVTEAFF. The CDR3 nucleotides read TGTGCCAGCAGCAAAGAGGTGGAGGGGGTCACTGAAGCTTTCTTT.

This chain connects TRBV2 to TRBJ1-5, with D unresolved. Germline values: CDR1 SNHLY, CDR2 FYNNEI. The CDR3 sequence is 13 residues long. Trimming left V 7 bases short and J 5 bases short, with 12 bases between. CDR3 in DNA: TGTGCCAGCAAGGTGTCGATCTATCAGCCCCAGCATTTT. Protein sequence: CASKVSIYQPQHF. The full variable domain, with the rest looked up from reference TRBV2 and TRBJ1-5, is EPEVTQTPSHQVTQMGQEVILRCVPISNHLYFYWYRQILGQKVEFLVSFYNNEISEKSEIFDDQFSVERPDGSNFTLKIRSTKLEDSAMYFCASKVSIYQPQHFGDGTRLSIL.

CDR3 DNA sequence: TGTGCCAGCTCCTACAGGGTTGAGACCCAGTACTTC. It encodes CASSYRVETQYF. The genes are TRBV18 and TRBJ2-5, with D possibly matching TRBD1 (6 bases). CDR1 KGHSH and CDR2 LQKENI come from the germline V gene. The CDR3 contains 12 residues. V lost 6 bases and J 5 bases, leaving 10 bases between the germline ends.

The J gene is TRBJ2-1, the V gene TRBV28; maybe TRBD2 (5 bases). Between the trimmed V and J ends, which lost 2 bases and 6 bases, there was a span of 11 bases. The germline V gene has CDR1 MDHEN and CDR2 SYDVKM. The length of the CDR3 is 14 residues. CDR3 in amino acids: CASSLTNGVNEQFF. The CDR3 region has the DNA TGTGCCAGCAGTTTAACGAACGGGGTCAATGAGCAGTTCTTC. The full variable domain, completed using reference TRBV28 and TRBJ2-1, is DVKVTQSSRYLVKRTGEKVFLECVQDMDHENMFWYRQDPGLGLRLIYFSYDVKMKEKGDIPEGYSVSREKKERFSLILESASTNQTSMYLCASSLTNGVNEQFFGPGTRLTVL.

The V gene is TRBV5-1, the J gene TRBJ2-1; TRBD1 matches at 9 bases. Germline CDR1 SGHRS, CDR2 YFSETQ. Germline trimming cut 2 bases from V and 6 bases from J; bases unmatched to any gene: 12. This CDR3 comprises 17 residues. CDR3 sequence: CASSFSPGQGIPNEQFF. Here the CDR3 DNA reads TGCGCCAGCAGCTTTTCCCCGGGACAGGGTATCCCCAATGAGCAGTTCTTC.

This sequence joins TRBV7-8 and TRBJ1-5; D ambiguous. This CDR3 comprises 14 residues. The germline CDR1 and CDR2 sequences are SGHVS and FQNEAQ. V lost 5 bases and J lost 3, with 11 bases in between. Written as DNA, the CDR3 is TGTGCCAGCAGCCCGTGGAGGGACAATCAGCCCCAGCATTTT. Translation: CASSPWRDNQPQHF.

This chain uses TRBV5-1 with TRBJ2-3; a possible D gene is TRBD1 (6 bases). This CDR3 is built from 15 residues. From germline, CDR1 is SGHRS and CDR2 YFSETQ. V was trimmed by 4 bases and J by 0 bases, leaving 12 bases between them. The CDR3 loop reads CASSRRQDSTDTQYF. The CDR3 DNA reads TGCGCCAGCAGCAGGCGACAGGATAGCACAGATACGCAGTATTTT.

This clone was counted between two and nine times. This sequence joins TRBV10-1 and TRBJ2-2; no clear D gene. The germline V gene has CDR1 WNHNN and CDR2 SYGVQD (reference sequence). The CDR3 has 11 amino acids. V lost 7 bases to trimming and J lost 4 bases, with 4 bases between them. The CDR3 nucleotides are TGCGCCAGCACCAGCACCGGGGAGCTGTTTTTT. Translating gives CASTSTGELFF.

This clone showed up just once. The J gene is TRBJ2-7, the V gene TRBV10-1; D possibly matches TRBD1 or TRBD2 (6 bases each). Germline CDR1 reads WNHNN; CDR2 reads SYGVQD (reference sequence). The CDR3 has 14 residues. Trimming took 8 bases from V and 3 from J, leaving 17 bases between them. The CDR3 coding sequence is TGCGCCAGCTTCGTTGACAGGACTAACTACGAGCAGTACTTC. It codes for CASFVDRTNYEQYF.

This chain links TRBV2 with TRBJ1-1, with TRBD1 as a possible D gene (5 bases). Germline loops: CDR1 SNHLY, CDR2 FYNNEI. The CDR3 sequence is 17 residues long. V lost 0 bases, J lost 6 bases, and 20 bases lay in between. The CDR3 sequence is CASSEALLRQFSPEAFF. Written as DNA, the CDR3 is TGTGCCAGCAGTGAAGCGCTTCTTAGACAGTTTAGCCCTGAAGCTTTCTTT. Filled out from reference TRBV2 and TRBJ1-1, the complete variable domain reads EPEVTQTPSHQVTQMGQEVILRCVPISNHLYFYWYRQILGQKVEFLVSFYNNEISEKSEIFDDQFSVERPDGSNFTLKIRSTKLEDSAMYFCASSEALLRQFSPEAFFGQGTRLTVV.

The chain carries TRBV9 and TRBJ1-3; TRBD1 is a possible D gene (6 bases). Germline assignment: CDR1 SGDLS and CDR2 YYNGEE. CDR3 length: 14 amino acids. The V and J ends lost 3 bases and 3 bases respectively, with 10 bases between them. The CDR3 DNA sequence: TGTGCCAGCAGCGCCGGGGGCGTTGGAAACACCATATATTTT. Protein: CASSAGGVGNTIYF.

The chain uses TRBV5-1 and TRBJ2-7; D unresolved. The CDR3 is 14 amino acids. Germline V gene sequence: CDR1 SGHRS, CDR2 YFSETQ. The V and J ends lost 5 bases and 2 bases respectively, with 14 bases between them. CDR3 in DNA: TGCGCCAGCAGTACGACTTCTATGACCTACGAGCAGTACTTC. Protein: CASSTTSMTYEQYF.

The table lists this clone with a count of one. The CDR3 here is CASSLGGHNEQFF. In DNA form, the CDR3 reads TGTGCCAGCAGCTTAGGTGGACACAATGAGCAGTTCTTC. The chain couples TRBV7-2 to TRBJ2-1; D ambiguous. The CDR3 spans 13 residues. The germline CDR1 and CDR2 sequences are SGHTA and FQGNSA. V was pared by 1 base and J by 5 bases, with 6 bases between. The full variable domain, completed using reference TRBV7-2 and TRBJ2-1, is GAGVSQSPSNKVTEKGKDVELRCDPISGHTALYWYRQSLGQGLEFLIYFQGNSAPDKSGLPSDRFSAERTGGSVSTLTIQRTQQEDSAVYLCASSLGGHNEQFFGPGTRLTVL.